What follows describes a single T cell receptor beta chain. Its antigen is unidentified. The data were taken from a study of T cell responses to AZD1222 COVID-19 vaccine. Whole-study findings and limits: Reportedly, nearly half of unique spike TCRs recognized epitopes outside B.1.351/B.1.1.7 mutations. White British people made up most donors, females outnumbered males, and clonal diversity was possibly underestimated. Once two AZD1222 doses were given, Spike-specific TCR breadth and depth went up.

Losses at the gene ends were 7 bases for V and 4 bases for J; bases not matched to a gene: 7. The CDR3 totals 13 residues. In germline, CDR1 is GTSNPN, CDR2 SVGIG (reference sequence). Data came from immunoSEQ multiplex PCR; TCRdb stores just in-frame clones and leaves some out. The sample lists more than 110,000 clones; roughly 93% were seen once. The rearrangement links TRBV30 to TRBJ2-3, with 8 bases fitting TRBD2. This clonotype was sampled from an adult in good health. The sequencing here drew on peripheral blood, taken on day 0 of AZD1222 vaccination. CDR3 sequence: CALILAGADTQYF. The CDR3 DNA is TGTGCCTTGATTCTAGCGGGCGCAGATACGCAGTATTTT.